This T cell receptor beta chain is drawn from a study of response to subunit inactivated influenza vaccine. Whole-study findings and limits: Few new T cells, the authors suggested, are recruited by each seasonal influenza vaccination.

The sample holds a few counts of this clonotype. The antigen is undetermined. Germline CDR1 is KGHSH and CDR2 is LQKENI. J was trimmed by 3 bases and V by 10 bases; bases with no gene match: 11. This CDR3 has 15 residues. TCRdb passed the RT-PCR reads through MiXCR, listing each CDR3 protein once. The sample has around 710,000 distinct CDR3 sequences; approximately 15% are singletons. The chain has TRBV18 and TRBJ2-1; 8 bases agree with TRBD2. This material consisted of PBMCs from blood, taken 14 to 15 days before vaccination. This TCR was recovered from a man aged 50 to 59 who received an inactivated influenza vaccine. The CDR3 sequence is CATKGSGTIYNEQFF. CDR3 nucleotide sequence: TGTGCCACCAAAGGTAGCGGGACTATCTACAATGAGCAGTTCTTC.